The 4 T cell receptor beta chains below come from one sample, sequenced in a study of cytomegalovirus exposure and HLA in healthy donors. The PCR contained 60 Vbeta and 13 Jbeta primers. Some clones are missing from TCRdb's copy, which holds only in-frame ones; the method was immunoSEQ multiplex PCR. Here the sample spans around 200,000 clones, about three quarters being singletons. Sequencing was performed on PBMCs. The receptors derive from a young man in good health and CMV-seronegative.

As concerns this clone: Germline is not matched at one junction end, which may reflect a read error. Other DNA variants within this sample encode the same CDR3. J is TRBJ1-4 and V is TRBV2; D remains ambiguous. Germline-derived CDR1 and CDR2 are SNHLY and FYNNEI. The CDR3 consists of 14 residues. The CDR3 bases are TGTGCCAGCGTCTCCGACTTTACAATTGAAAAGCTGTTTTTT. It is translated as CASVSDFTIEKLFF.

The rearrangement joins TRBV7-2 to TRBJ1-1; tentative D call: TRBD1 (6 bases). This CDR3 has 14 amino acids. The V end was cut by 2 bases, the J end by 6 bases, with 13 bases between. Germline V gene lookup returns CDR1 SGHTA and CDR2 FQGNSA. DNA of the CDR3: TGTGCCAGCAGCTTACAGGGGAGGGGCGCTGAAGCTTTCTTT. Its translation: CASSLQGRGAEAFF.

Remarks on this clone: Other nucleotide sequences from this sample produce the same CDR3. The genes are TRBV9 and TRBJ1-2; TRBD1 matches 8 bases. Unmatched junction bases numbered 0, after V lost 0 bases and J lost 2 bases. CDR3 length equals 14 residues. Germline V gene sequence: CDR1 SGDLS, CDR2 YYNGEE. This CDR3 reads CASSVAGGNYGYTF. The CDR3 DNA follows: TGTGCCAGCAGCGTAGCAGGGGGCAACTATGGCTACACCTTC.

The V and J genes are TRBV19 and TRBJ2-6; 12 nucleotides align to TRBD2. There are 19 residues in the CDR3. The V gene's germline CDR1 is LNHDA and CDR2 SQIVND (reference sequence). V gave up 4 bases and J gave up 1 base; unmatched junction bases: 8. CDR3 amino acids: CASSTSGLAGLSGANVLTF. The CDR3 region has the DNA TGTGCCAGTAGTACTTCTGGACTAGCGGGGTTATCTGGGGCCAACGTCCTGACTTTC.